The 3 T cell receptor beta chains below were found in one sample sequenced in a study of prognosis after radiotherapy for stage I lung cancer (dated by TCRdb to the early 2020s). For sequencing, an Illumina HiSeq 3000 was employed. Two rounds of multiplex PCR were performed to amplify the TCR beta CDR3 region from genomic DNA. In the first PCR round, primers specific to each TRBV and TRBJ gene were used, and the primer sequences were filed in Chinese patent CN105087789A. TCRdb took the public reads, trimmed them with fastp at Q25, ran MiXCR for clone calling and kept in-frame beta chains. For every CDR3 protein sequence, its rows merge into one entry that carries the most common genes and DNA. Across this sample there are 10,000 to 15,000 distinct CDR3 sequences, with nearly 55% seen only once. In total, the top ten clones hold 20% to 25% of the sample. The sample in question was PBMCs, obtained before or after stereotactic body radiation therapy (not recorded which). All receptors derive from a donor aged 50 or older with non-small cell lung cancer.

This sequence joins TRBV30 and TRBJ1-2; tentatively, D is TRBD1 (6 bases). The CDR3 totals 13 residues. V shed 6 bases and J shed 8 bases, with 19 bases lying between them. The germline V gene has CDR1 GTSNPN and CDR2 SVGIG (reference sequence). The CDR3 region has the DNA TGTGCCTGTAAAGCAACAGGGCAGAAAGGCTACACCTTC. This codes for CACKATGQKGYTF.

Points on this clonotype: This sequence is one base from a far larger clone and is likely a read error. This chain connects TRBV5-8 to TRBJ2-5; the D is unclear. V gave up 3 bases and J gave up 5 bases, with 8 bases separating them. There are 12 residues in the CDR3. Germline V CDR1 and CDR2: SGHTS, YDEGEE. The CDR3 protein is CASSSGGETQYF. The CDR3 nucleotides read TGTGCCAGCAGCTCGGGTGGGGAGACCCAGTACTTC.

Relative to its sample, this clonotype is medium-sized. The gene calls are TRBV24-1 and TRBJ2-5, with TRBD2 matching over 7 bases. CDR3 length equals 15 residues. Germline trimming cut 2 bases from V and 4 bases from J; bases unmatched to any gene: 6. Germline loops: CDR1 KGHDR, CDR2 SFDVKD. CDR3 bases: TGTGCCACCAGTGATTCCACCCGACTAGCAGAGACCCAGTACTTC. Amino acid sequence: CATSDSTRLAETQYF.